The clone carrying this T cell receptor beta chain was observed a few times. Its antigen is unknown. The CDR3 is made up of 14 amino acids. V lost 6 bases to trimming and J lost 8 bases, with 19 bases between them. CDR1 MNHNS and CDR2 SASEGT come from the germline V gene. 60 Vbeta and 13 Jbeta primers were used in PCR. Method: immunoSEQ multiplex PCR; TCRdb's copy keeps in-frame clones and lacks some. This sample has approximately 150,000 clones; about two thirds occur once, and the top ten carry 2.8%. These data are taken from a study of cytomegalovirus exposure and HLA in healthy donors. Study findings and constraints: Previously analyzed data showed that most TCR beta V segments were productive at a frequency of about 87% or about 30%. A missense DCLRE1C variant was associated with V- and J-gene trimming of TCR beta chains in a later analysis, and an independent cohort replicated the association.

Sequenced material: PBMCs. The chain joins TRBV6-1 to TRBJ1-2, with D hard to call. This clonotype was sampled from a woman under 40 in good health and CMV-seronegative. In DNA form, the CDR3 reads TGTGCCAGCAGAAGGGCATCGGAGGGAGGAGGCTACACCTTC. Its translation is CASRRASEGGGYTF.